This T cell receptor beta chain was sequenced for a study of blood T cell repertoires in COVID-19. Study as a whole: COVID-19 samples, acute and convalescent, were from the United States, Italy and Spain. Sample material is recorded as cDNA or gDNA derived from T cells, B-cell-depleted T cells, or PBMCs.

As originally analysed: Reference gene primers were amplified, and this amplification served to estimate nucleated cell counts. TCRdb keeps only in-frame clones here, not all; method: immunoSEQ multiplex PCR. Clone size and the V and J calls come from that table; the DNA yielded D and trimming. The table records about 220,000 clones, about three quarters of them present only once. V was pared by 0 bases and J by 5 bases, with 16 bases between. Germline assignment: CDR1 LGHDT and CDR2 YNNKEL (reference sequence). This CDR3 comprises 16 residues. The sequencing sample was made of peripheral blood. This TCR came from a woman between 70 and 85 years old with acute or convalescent COVID-19. The rearrangement joins TRBV3-1 (or the pseudogene TRBV3-2) to TRBJ1-2; D is possibly TRBD1 (5 bases). CDR3 in amino acids: CASSQDLRGAGYGYTF. DNA of the CDR3: TGTGCCAGCAGCCAAGATCTAAGGGGCGCGGGGTATGGCTACACCTTC.